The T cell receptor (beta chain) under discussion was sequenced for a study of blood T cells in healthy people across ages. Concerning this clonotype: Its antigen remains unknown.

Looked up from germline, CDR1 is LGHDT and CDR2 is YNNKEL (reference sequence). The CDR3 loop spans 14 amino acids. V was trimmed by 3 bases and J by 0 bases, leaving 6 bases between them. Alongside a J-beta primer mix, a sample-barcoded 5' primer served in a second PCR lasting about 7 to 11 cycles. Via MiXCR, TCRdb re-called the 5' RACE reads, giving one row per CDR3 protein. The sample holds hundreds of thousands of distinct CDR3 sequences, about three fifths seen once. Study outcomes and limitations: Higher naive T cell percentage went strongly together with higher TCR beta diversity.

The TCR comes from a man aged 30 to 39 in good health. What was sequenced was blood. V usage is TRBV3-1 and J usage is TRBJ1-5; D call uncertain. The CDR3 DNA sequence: TGTGCCAGCAGCCAGCGAGGTAGCAATCAGCCCCAGCATTTT. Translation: CASSQRGSNQPQHF.